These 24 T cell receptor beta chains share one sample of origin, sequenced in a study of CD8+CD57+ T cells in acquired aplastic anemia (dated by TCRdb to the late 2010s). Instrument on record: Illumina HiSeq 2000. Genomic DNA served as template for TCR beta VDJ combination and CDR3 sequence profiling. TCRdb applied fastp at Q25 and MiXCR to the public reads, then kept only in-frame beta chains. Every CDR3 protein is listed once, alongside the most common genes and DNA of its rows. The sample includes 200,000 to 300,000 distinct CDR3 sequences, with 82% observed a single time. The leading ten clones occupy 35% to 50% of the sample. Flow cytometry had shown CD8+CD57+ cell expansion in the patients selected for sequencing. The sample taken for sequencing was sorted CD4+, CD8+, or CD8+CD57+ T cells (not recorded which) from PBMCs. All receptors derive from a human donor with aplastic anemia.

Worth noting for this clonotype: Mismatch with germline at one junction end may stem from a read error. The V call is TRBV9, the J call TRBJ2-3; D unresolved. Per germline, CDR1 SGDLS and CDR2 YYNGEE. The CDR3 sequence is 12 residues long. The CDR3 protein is CASSTGSMEPHF. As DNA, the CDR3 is TGTGCCAGCAGCACCGGGTCCATGGAGCCCCATTTT. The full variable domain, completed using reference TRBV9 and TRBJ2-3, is DSGVTQTPKHLITATGQRVTLRCSPRSGDLSVYWYQQSLDQGLQFLIQYYNGEERAKGNILERFSAQQFPDLHSELNLSSLELGDSALYFCASSTGSMEPHFGPGTRLTVL.

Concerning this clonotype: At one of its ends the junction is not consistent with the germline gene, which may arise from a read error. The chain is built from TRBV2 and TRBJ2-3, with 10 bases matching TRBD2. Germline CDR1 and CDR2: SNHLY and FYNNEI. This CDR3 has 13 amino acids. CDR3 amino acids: CSSIAGGPDKQYF. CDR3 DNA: TGTAGCAGCATAGCGGGAGGTCCCGATAAGCAGTATTTT.

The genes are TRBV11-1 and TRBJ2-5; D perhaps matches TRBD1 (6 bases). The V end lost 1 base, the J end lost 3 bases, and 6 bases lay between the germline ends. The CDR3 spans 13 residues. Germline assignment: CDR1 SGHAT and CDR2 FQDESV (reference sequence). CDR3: CASSLGTEETQYF. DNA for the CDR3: TGTGCCAGCAGCTTAGGGACAGAAGAGACCCAGTACTTC. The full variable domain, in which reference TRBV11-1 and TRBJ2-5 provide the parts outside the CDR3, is EAEVAQSPRYKITEKSQAVAFWCDPISGHATLYWYRQILGQGPELLVQFQDESVVDDSQLPKDRFSAERLKGVDSTLKIQPAELGDSAMYLCASSLGTEETQYFGPGTRLLVL.

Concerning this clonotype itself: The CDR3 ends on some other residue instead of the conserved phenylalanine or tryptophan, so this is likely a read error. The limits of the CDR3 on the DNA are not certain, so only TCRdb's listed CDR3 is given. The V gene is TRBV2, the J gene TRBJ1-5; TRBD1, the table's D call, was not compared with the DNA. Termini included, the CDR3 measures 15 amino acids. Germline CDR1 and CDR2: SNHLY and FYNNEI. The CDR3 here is CASGDGTVHKQYYHL.

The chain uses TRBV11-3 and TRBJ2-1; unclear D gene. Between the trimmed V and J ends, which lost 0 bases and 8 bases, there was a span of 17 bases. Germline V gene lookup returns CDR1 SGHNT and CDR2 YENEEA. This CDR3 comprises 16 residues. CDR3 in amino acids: CASSLERADGQDEQFF. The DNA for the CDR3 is TGTGCCAGCAGCTTAGAGCGCGCAGACGGTCAGGATGAGCAGTTCTTC.

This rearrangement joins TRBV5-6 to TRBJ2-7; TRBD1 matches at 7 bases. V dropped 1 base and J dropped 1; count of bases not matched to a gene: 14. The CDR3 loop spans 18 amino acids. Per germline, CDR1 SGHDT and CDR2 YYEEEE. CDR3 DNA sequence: TGTGCCAGCAGCTTGCGTGAGGACGGGACAGCCCTTTCCTACGAGCAGTACGTC. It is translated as CASSLREDGTALSYEQYV.

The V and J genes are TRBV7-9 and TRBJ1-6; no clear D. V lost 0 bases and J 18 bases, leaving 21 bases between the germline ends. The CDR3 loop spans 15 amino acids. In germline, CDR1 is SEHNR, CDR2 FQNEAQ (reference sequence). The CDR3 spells CASSLARGHDTQYHF. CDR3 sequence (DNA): TGTGCCAGCAGCTTAGCGAGAGGCCACGATACGCAGTACCACTTT.

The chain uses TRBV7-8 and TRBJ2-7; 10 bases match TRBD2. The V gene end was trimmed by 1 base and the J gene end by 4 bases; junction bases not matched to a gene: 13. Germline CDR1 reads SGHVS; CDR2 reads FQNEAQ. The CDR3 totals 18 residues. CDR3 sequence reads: CASSLGSGRTDTQYEQYV. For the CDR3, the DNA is TGTGCCAGCAGCTTAGGTAGCGGGAGGACAGATACGCAGTACGAGCAGTACGTC.

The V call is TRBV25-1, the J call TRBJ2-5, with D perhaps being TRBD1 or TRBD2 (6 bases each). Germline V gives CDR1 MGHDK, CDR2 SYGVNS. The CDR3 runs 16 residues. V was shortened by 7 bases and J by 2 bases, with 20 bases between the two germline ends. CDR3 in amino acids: CASTPRGGNDQETQYF. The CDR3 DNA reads TGTGCCAGCACCCCACGAGGGGGGAACGATCAAGAGACCCAGTACTTC.

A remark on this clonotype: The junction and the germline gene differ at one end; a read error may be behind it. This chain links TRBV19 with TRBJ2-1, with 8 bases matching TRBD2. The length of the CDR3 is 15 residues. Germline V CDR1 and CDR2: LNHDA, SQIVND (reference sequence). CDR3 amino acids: CASSIGSGAYDQLFF. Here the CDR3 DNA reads TGTGCCAGTAGCATAGGTAGCGGGGCCTACGATCAGCTGTTCTTC.

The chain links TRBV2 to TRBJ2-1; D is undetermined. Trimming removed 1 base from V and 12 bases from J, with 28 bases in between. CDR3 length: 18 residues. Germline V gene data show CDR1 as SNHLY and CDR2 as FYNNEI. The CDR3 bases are TGTGCCAGCAGTGAAGTTTGTGGCAGTAAGCGCCCGCATTTTGGGCAGTTCTTC. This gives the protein CASSEVCGSKRPHFGQFF.

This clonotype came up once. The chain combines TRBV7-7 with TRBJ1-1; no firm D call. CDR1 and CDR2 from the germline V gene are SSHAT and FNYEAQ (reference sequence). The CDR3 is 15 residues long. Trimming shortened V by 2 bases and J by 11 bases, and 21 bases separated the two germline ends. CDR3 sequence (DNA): TGTGCCAGCAGCTTAACGGGGAACACCGGGGAGCTGGCTTTCTTT. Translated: CASSLTGNTGELAFF.

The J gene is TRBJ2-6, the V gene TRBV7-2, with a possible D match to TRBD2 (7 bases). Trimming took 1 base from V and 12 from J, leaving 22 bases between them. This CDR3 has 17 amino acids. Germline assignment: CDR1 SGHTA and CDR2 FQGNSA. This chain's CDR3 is CASSLELAGARETVLTF. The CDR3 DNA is TGTGCCAGCAGCTTAGAATTGGCGGGGGCGAGGGAGACCGTCCTGACTTTC.

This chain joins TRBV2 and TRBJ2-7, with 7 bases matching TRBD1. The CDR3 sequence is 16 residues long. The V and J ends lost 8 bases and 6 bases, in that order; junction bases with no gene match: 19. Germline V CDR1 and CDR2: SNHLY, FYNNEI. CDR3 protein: CASEARQGSNLGEQYF. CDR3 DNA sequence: TGTGCCAGCGAGGCTAGACAGGGCTCTAACCTCGGCGAGCAGTACTTC.

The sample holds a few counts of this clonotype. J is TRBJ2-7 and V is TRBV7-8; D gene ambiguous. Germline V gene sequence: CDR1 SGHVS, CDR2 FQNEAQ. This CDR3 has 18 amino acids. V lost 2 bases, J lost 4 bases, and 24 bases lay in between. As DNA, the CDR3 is TGTGCCAGCAGCTTACAGCGAGGCCCCGATACGCAGTCTTACGAGCAGTACGTC. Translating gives CASSLQRGPDTQSYEQYV.

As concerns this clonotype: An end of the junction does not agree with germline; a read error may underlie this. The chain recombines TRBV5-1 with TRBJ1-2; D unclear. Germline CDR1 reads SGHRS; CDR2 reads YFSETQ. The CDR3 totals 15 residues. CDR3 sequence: CASSLATEADYGYTF. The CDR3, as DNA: TGTGCCAGCAGCTTGGCCACGGAAGCCGACTATGGCTACACCTTC.

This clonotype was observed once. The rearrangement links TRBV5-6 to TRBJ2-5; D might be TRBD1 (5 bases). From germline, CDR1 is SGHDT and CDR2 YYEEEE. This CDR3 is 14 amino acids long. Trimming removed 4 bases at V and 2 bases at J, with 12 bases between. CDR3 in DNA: TGTGCCAGCAGCAGAGCACAGGAGCAAGAGACCCAGTACTTC. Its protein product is CASSRAQEQETQYF.

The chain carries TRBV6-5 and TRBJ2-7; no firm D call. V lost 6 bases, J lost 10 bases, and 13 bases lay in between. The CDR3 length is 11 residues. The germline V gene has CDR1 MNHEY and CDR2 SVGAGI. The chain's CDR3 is CASSLTTSQYF. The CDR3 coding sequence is TGTGCCAGCAGCCTGACAACGAGTCAGTACTTC.

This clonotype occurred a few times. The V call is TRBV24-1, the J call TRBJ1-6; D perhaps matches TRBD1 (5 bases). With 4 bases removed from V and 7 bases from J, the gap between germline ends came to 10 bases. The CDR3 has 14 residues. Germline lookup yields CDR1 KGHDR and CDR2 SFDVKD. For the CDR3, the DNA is TGTGCCACCAGTGACGGGACGGCCAATTCACCCCTCCACTTT. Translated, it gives CATSDGTANSPLHF.

The CDR3 DNA is TGTGCCAGCAGCGTGGGGGGCTCGCCCCACACTGATAAGTTCTTC. Translation: CASSVGGSPHTDKFF. This chain uses TRBV9 with TRBJ2-1; D may correspond to TRBD1 or TRBD2 (6 bases each). CDR3 size: 15 residues. Germline V lookup: CDR1 SGDLS, CDR2 YYNGEE. V gave up 2 bases and J gave up 14 bases, with 23 bases separating them. Supplemented by reference TRBV9 and TRBJ2-1, the full variable domain reads DSGVTQTPKHLITATGQRVTLRCSPRSGDLSVYWYQQSLDQGLQFLIQYYNGEERAKGNILERFSAQQFPDLHSELNLSSLELGDSALYFCASSVGGSPHTDKFFGPGTRLTVL.

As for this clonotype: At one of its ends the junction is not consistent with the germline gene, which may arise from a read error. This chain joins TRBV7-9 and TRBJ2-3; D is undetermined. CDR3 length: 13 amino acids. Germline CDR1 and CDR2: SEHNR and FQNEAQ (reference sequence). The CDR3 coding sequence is TGTGCCAGCAGCGATGGTTTCAACACTAAACATTTCTTT. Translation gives CASSDGFNTKHFF.

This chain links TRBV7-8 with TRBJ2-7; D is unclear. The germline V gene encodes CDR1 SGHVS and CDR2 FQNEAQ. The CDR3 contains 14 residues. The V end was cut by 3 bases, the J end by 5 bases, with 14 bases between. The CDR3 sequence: CASSFARGTDEQYF. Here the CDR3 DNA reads TGTGCCAGCAGCTTCGCGCGAGGTACCGACGAGCAGTACTTC. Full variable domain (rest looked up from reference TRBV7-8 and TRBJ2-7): GAGVSQSPRYKVAKRGQDVALRCDPISGHVSLFWYQQALGQGPEFLTYFQNEAQLDKSGLPSDRFFAERPEGSVSTLKIQRTQQEDSAVYLCASSFARGTDEQYFGPGTRLTVT.

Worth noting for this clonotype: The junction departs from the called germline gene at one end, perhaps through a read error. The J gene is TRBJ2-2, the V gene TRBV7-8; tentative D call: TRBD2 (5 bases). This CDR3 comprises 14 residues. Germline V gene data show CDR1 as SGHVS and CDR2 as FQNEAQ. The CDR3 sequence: CASSIATDPGTQFF. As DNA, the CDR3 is TGTGCCAGCAGCATAGCGACGGACCCCGGTACGCAGTTTTTT.

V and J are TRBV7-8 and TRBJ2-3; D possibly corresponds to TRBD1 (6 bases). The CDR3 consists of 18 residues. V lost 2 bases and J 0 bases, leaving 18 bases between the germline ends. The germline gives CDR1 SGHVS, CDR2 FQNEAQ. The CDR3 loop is CASSLSRNRVNSTDTQYF. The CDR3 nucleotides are TGTGCCAGCAGCTTATCCAGAAACAGGGTTAACAGCACAGATACGCAGTATTTT. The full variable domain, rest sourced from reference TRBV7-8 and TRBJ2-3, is GAGVSQSPRYKVAKRGQDVALRCDPISGHVSLFWYQQALGQGPEFLTYFQNEAQLDKSGLPSDRFFAERPEGSVSTLKIQRTQQEDSAVYLCASSLSRNRVNSTDTQYFGPGTRLTVL.